This is a list of T cell receptor beta chains from one sample in a study of blood T cell repertoires in COVID-19. Profiling relied on immunoSEQ multiplex PCR, and the TCRdb table lists in-frame clones only, not all of them. The table includes around 250,000 clones, around 89% detected once. The sample was PBMCs or T cells enriched from blood (not recorded which). The receptors shown here come from a woman aged 30 to 39 with acute COVID-19. CDR3s include the opening cysteine and the closing phenylalanine or tryptophan. The D gene is left open where the match is weak. A clone size is listed for some rows: how often the clone was seen (once, few, many), or a class if it is expanded.

clone_size d_call j_call v_call cdr3_nt cdr3_aa
once . TRBJ1-6 TRBV2 TGTGCCACCCGAGGCAGCGAGAATTCACCCCTCCACTTT CATRGSENSPLHF
. TRBD2 TRBJ2-1 TRBV27 TGTGCCAGCAGTGTACTAGCGGGAGTTGAGCAGTTCTTC CASSVLAGVEQFF
. TRBD2 TRBJ2-1 TRBV7-9 TGTGCCAGCAGCAGAGCGGGGAGCTCCTACAATGAGCAGTTCTTC CASSRAGSSYNEQFF
. TRBD2 TRBJ2-7 TRBV30 TGTGCCTGGAGTCCATCCCCGACTAGCGGGAGGACCCCCCTGCAGTACTTC CAWSPSPTSGRTPLQYF
. . TRBJ2-7 TRBV6-5 TGTGCCAGCAGTTACACCCAGGGGGGCGAGCAGTACTTC CASSYTQGGEQYF
. TRBD1 TRBJ2-5 TRBV2 TGTGCCAGCAGCAACCAAATGGACAGGGGCCACCAAGAGACCCAGTACTTC CASSNQMDRGHQETQYF
. TRBD2 TRBJ2-1 TRBV5-1 TGCGCCAGCAGCTTGGCCACGGGAGGCAATGAGCAGTTCTTC CASSLATGGNEQFF
. . TRBJ1-3 TRBV5-1 TGCGCCAGCAGCTTGGCCCAGGGGAGCGGAAACACCATATATTTT CASSLAQGSGNTIYF
. TRBD1 TRBJ1-3 TRBV5-1 TGCGCCAGCAGCGGGGACCGGGACAGCTCTGGAAACACCATATATTTT CASSGDRDSSGNTIYF
few TRBD1 TRBJ1-6 TRBV14 TGTGCCAGCAGCCTCACGACAGGGGGCTTCTCCTATAATTCACCCCTCCACTTT CASSLTTGGFSYNSPLHF
once . TRBJ1-1 TRBV5-1 TGCGCCAGCAGCTTGGGGACAGTTTCGAACACTGAAGCTTTCTTT CASSLGTVSNTEAFF
. TRBD2 TRBJ2-7 TRBV28 TGTGCCAGCAGCCGAAGCGGGAGCCTACTCGAGCAGTACTTC CASSRSGSLLEQYF
. . TRBJ1-5 TRBV10-3 TGTGCCATCAGTGAGAGAAGACAGGCCTCCAATCAGCCCCAGCATTTT CAISERRQASNQPQHF
. TRBD1 TRBJ2-1 TRBV7-8 TGTGCCAGCAGCGCAAGGACAGGGAGTAGTGAGCAGTTCTTC CASSARTGSSEQFF
. TRBD1 TRBJ1-2 TRBV28 TGTGCCAGCAGCTCTCTGACAGGGGGAATTAACTATGGCTACACCTTC CASSSLTGGINYGYTF
. . TRBJ2-7 TRBV30 TGTGCCTGGAGTCCAAAACAGGGTTCCCTCTCCGAGCAGTACTTC CAWSPKQGSLSEQYF
. TRBD2 TRBJ2-5 TRBV19 TGTGCCAGTAGTGGGCTAGCGGTTCAAGAGACCCAGTACTTC CASSGLAVQETQYF
. . TRBJ2-3 TRBV5-1 TGCGCCAGCAGCATGAGGGGGACAGATACGCAGTATTTT CASSMRGTDTQYF
. . TRBJ1-4 TRBV19 TGTGCCAGTAGTATAACACCAACTAATGAAAAACTGTTTTTT CASSITPTNEKLFF
. TRBD1 TRBJ1-1 TRBV19 TGTGCCAGTAGTATGGGACAGCTACAATCGAGCTACACTGAAGCTTTCTTT CASSMGQLQSSYTEAFF
few TRBD1 TRBJ1-4 TRBV28 TGTGCCAGCAGTCCCCCGACAGGGCGAGATGAAAAACTGTTTTTT CASSPPTGRDEKLFF
. . TRBJ2-3 TRBV7-8 TGTGCCAGCAGCCTCCGACAAAACACAGATACGCAGTATTTT CASSLRQNTDTQYF
. TRBD1 TRBJ2-3 TRBV29-1 TGCAGCGTTGATCCGAGAGGGACAGCCGGGGGCACAGATACGCAGTATTTT CSVDPRGTAGGTDTQYF
. TRBD2 TRBJ2-1 TRBV6-5 TGTGCCAGCAGTTACTCGGCTAGCGGGAGTGGCAATGAGCAGTTCTTC CASSYSASGSGNEQFF
. TRBD1 TRBJ1-4 TRBV5-1 TGCGCCAGCAGTCCAACCACTCAGGGGGCTCAGGAAAAACTGTTTTTT CASSPTTQGAQEKLFF
. . TRBJ1-2 TRBV10-3 TGTGCCATCAGTGAGTCGGCTCCAGGGTGGCGTAACTATGGCTACACCTTC CAISESAPGWRNYGYTF
once . TRBJ1-1 TRBV12-3/TRBV12-4 TGTGCCAGCAGTTCAGGAAGCACTGAAGCTTTCTTT CASSSGSTEAFF
. . TRBJ1-2 TRBV19 TGTGCCAGTAGTGTTACAGTCGCTAACTATGGCTACACCTTC CASSVTVANYGYTF
. . TRBJ2-6 TRBV5-1 TGCGCCAGCAGCTTTCGGCACGACCGGGACAAAAGCTCTGGGGCCAACGTCCTGACTTTC CASSFRHDRDKSSGANVLTF
. TRBD1 TRBJ2-1 TRBV28 TGTGCCAGCAGTCCAGGACAGGTGATCTACAATGAGCAGTTCTTC CASSPGQVIYNEQFF
many . TRBJ2-7 TRBV28 TGTGCCAGCAGTCTTCTTCTAGTGTCAGGGTCCTACGAGCAGTACTTC CASSLLLVSGSYEQYF
. . TRBJ2-7 TRBV7-2 TGTGCCAGCAGCTCTTCAGTAGCGGACTACGAGCAGTACTTC CASSSSVADYEQYF
. . TRBJ2-7 TRBV28 TGTGCCAGCAGTTTAGCGAGGAGGACCTACGAGCAGTACTTC CASSLARRTYEQYF
. . TRBJ1-2 TRBV2 TGTGCCAGCCGCCAAGAGGGCTACACCTTC CASRQEGYTF
. . TRBJ2-1 TRBV28 TGTGCCAGCAGTTTAGTCGGGAGTTCGACTGAGCAGTTCTTC CASSLVGSSTEQFF
. . TRBJ1-1 TRBV28 TGTGCCAGCAGTTTCGCGGGGGCTCCAAGGGCTTTCTTT CASSFAGAPRAFF
. . TRBJ2-7 TRBV18 TGTGCCAGCTCACCTTCTCCCGACAGTTTAGGCGAGCAGTACTTC CASSPSPDSLGEQYF
. TRBD2 TRBJ2-1 TRBV10-3 TGTGCCATCAGTGAATATAGAACTAGCGGGAACAATGAGCAGTTCTTC CAISEYRTSGNNEQFF
. . TRBJ2-1 TRBV7-9 TGTGCCAGCAGCTCCAAGAGCGGTAATGAGCAGTTCTTC CASSSKSGNEQFF
. TRBD2 TRBJ2-1 TRBV19 TGTGCCAGTAGTATCGGGACTAGCGGAGGTGAGCAGTTCTTC CASSIGTSGGEQFF
. . TRBJ2-7 TRBV24-1 TGTGCCACCACCTTGACTCACTACGAGCAGTACTTC CATTLTHYEQYF
. TRBD1 TRBJ2-7 TRBV5-4 TGTGCCAGCAGCCATCCGGGACAGGGTAGTAACGAGCAGTACTTC CASSHPGQGSNEQYF
. TRBD2 TRBJ2-7 TRBV4-1 TGCGCCAGCAGCCAAGATAGAACTAGCGGGAGCGGGTACGAGCAGTACTTC CASSQDRTSGSGYEQYF
. . TRBJ2-1 TRBV28 TGTGCCAGCATTTCCGACAATGAGCAGTTCTTC CASISDNEQFF
. TRBD1 TRBJ1-2 TRBV4-1 TGCGCCAGCAGCCAAGAGGACAGGGAAGGCTATGGCTACACCTTC CASSQEDREGYGYTF
. . TRBJ2-7 TRBV2 TGTGCCAGCGTGGCTTCCTACGAGCAGTACTTC CASVASYEQYF
. . TRBJ2-7 TRBV28 TGTGCCAGCAGTTTATGGTCGGGTACCCACGAGCAGTACTTC CASSLWSGTHEQYF
. TRBD1 TRBJ1-6 TRBV5-1 TGCGCCAGCAGCTCGACAGGGCCGAATTCACCCCTCCACTTT CASSSTGPNSPLHF
. . TRBJ2-7 TRBV6-5 TGTGCCAGCAGCCGCGGGATCTCCTACGAGCAGTACTTC CASSRGISYEQYF